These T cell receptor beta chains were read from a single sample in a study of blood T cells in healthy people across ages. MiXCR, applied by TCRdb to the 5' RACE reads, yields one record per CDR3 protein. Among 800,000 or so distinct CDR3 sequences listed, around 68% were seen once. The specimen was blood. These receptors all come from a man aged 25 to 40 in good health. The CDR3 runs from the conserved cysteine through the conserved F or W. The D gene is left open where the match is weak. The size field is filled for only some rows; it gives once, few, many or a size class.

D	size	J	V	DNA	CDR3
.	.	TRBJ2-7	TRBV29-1	TGCAGCGTTGCAATGGGGGCCGACGAGCAGTACTTC	CSVAMGADEQYF
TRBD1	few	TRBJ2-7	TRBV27	TGTGCCAGCTCCGGGACAGCCCCTTACGAGCAGTACTTC	CASSGTAPYEQYF
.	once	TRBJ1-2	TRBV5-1	TGCGCCAGCAGCGTAGAGTCCGGGGGAAGCTATGGCTACACCTTC	CASSVESGGSYGYTF
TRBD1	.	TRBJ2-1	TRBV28	TGTGCCAGCAGCTATACTACCGGGACAGGCAATGAGCAGTTCTTC	CASSYTTGTGNEQFF
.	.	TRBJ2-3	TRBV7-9	TGTGCCAGCAGTGCGGCAGGAGATACGCAGTATTTT	CASSAAGDTQYF
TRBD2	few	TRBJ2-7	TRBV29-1	TGCAGCGTTGCGGGGGGCTACGAGCAGTACTTC	CSVAGGYEQYF
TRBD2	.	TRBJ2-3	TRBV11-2	TGTGCCAGCAGCAGGTGGACTAGAGTGGCAGATACGCAGTATTTT	CASSRWTRVADTQYF
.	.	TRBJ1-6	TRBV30	TGTGCCTGGAGTGTAATGGGGGGCAGTTCACCCCTCCACTTT	CAWSVMGGSSPLHF
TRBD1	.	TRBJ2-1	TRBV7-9	TGTGCCAGCAGCATCCAGGGGGTGTACAATGAGCAGTTCTTC	CASSIQGVYNEQFF
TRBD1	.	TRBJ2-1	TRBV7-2	TGTGCCAGCAGCCGATGGACCGACAGGGTTTTTGAGCAGTTCTTC	CASSRWTDRVFEQFF
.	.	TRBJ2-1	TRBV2	TGTGCCAGCAGTGAATTCTTAGGCGGTAGCTCCTACAATGAGCAGTTCTTC	CASSEFLGGSSYNEQFF
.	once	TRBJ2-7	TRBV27	TGTGCCAGCAGACCTATTCGGGGGTATACCTACGAGCAGTACTTC	CASRPIRGYTYEQYF
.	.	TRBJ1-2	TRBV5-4	TGTGCCAGCAGCGCCCCCGGGGGTAACTATGGCTACACCTTC	CASSAPGGNYGYTF
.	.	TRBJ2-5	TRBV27	TGTGCCAGCAGTCTCCGGACTGGGAAAGAGACCCAGTACTTC	CASSLRTGKETQYF
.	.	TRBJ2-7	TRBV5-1	TGCGCCAGCAGGATCGCCGGAGGGACCGTCTACGAGCAGTACTTC	CASRIAGGTVYEQYF
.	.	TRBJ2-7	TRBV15	TGTGCCGCAGCTCCGGACAAAAGCTCCTACGAGCAGTACTTC	CAAAPDKSSYEQYF
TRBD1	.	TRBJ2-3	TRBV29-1	TGCAGCGTCGACGATGACAGGGGGGGCACAGATACGCAGTATTTT	CSVDDDRGGTDTQYF
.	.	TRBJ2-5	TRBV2	TGTGCCAGCACTTTCGTCGGTACAGAGGGGGAGACCCAGTACTTC	CASTFVGTEGETQYF
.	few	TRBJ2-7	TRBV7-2	TGTGCCAGCAGCTTAGGGCAGGGGATGGGCGAGCAGTACTTC	CASSLGQGMGEQYF
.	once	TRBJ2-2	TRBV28	TGTGCCAGTACCGACACCCTGAACACCGGGGAGCTGTTTTTT	CASTDTLNTGELFF
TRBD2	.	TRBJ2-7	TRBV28	TGTGCCAGCAGTTTAGAGGCTAGCGGGGCCGGACCCCTGTACGAGCAGTACTTC	CASSLEASGAGPLYEQYF
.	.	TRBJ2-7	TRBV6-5	TGTGCCAGCAGTGAGCGGGTGGACTACGAGCAGTACTTC	CASSERVDYEQYF
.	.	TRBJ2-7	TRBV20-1	TGCAGTGCCCAGGGAACAGAAACCTACGAGCAGTACTTC	CSAQGTETYEQYF
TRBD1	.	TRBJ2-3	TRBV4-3	TGCGCCAGCAGCCAAGCGACAGGGGCGGCAACAGATACGCAGTATTTT	CASSQATGAATDTQYF
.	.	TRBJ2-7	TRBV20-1	TGCAGTGCTAAGGGGGGGTACGCGGGGCAGTACTTC	CSAKGGYAGQYF
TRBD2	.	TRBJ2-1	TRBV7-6	TGTGCCAGCAGCTTAATGCCGGGGGGGCTCGGCAATGAGCAGTTCTTC	CASSLMPGGLGNEQFF
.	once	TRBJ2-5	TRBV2	TGTGCCAGCAGTCCCGTGGCCGTGGGGGAGACCCAGTACTTC	CASSPVAVGETQYF
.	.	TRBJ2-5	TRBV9	TGTGCCAGCAGCCCCCTAGGGGGAAGAATGGATGAGCAGTACTTC	CASSPLGGRMDEQYF
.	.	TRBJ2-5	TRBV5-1	TGCGCCAGCAGCTTTACCGGGGGACCCCTGGAGACCCAGTACTTC	CASSFTGGPLETQYF
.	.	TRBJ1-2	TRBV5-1	TGCGCCAGCTTTGATGGGGGCCACTATGGCTACACCTTC	CASFDGGHYGYTF
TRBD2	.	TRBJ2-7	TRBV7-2	TGTGCCAGCAGCTTTTCTAGCGGGGGCTACGAGCAGTACTTC	CASSFSSGGYEQYF
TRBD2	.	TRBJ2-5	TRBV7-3	TGTGCCAGCAGCGGTGGCGGGAGGGGGACCCAGTACTTC	CASSGGGRGTQYF
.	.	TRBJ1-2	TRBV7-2	TGTGCCAGCAGCTTACGTGGCGCGCTCGGGAACTATGGCTACACCTTC	CASSLRGALGNYGYTF
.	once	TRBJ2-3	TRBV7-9	TGTGCCAGCAGCTTAACGGACAGATCCACAGATACGCAGTATTTT	CASSLTDRSTDTQYF
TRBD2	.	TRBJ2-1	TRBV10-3	TGTGCCATCACCAGCGGGGGGGGTAATGAGCAGTTCTTC	CAITSGGGNEQFF
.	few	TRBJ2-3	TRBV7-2	TGTGCCAGCAGCTTACGTCTGAGCACAGATACGCAGTATTTT	CASSLRLSTDTQYF
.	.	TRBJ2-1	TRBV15	TGTGCCACCAGTTTCCTCTGGGATGAGCAGTTCTTC	CATSFLWDEQFF
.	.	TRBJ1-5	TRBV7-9	TGTGCCAGCAGCTTAGGGGGGCCTAGCAATCAGCCCCAGCATTTT	CASSLGGPSNQPQHF
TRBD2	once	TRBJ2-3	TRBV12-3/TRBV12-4	TGTGCCAGCAGCCAACGCGGGGGAGCTAGCACAGATACGCAGTATTTT	CASSQRGGASTDTQYF
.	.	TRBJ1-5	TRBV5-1	TGCGCCAGCAGTCGGCGTAGGGGAATCGACAATCAGCCCCAGCATTTT	CASSRRRGIDNQPQHF
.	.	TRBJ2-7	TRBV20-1	TGCAGTGCCGGTGGGAGATCCTACGAGCAGTACTTC	CSAGGRSYEQYF
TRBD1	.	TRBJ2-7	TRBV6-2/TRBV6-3	TGTGCCAGCAGCTGGGACAGGGAAATCTCCGAGCAGTACTTC	CASSWDREISEQYF
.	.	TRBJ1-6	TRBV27	TGTGCCAGCAGCCGAACCCCCGCAGGGGAGGGTTCACCCCTCCACTTT	CASSRTPAGEGSPLHF
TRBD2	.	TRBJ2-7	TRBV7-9	TGTACCAGCAGCTTATTTGGTGGACTAGCGGGGGGCTGGTACTACGAGCAGTACTTC	CTSSLFGGLAGGWYYEQYF
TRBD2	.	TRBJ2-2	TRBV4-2	TGTGCCAGCAGCCATAATACCGTACTAGCGGGGGTAGGTGCCGGGGAGCTGTTTTTT	CASSHNTVLAGVGAGELFF
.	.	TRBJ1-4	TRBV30	TGTGCCTGGACCTCGGGCCTGGGGACTGAAAAACTGTTTTTT	CAWTSGLGTEKLFF